This T cell receptor beta chain stems from a study of beta chain features in type 1 diabetes. About this clone: Its antigen is not known.

Staining for CD45RO/CCR7/CD25/CD127/CD95/CD27 allowed sorting of CD4+ naive, central memory, regulatory and stem cell-like memory cells. With V trimmed by 5 bases and J by 5 bases, 15 bases remained unmatched. The CDR3 is made up of 16 amino acids. CDR1 is KGHSH, CDR2 LQKENI, per germline. The study, taken as a whole, reports: For Type 1 diabetes patients, all four CD4+ subsets carried TCRB CDR3s that were moderately but significantly shorter.

The entirety of the isolated RNA underwent reverse transcription, so expressed TCRB transcripts were sequenced. Deep immunoSEQ sequencing covered naive, central memory and regulatory T cell samples. The method was immunoSEQ multiplex PCR; TCRdb's version includes in-frame clones alone and lacks a portion of them. Here the sample spans over 200,000 clones, approximately 11% being singletons. The TCR comes from a young man with type 1 diabetes. V gene TRBV18 combines with J gene TRBJ2-7; 7 positions agree with TRBD1. What was sequenced was naive CD4+ T cells from blood. CDR3: CASSGQDPSLGDEQYF. CDR3 DNA: TGTGCCAGCTCAGGACAGGATCCCTCCTTAGGTGACGAGCAGTACTTC.